The 2 T cell receptor beta chains reported below all come from one sample, sequenced in a study of T-cell memory formation after mild COVID-19. TCRdb reprocessed the 5' RACE reads with MiXCR, giving one entry per CDR3 protein. Among around 200,000 distinct CDR3 sequences listed, under 12% were seen once. The specimen was PBMCs or a T cell subset sorted from them (not recorded which). These receptors originate from a man younger than 35 who had mild COVID-19 (a few samples of this study predate the infection). Cell type and time point are not known.

This clonotype has only one observation. This chain links TRBV5-1 with TRBJ2-1; D is possibly TRBD1 or TRBD2 (5 bases each). This CDR3 region has 17 residues. The germline gives CDR1 SGHRS, CDR2 YFSETQ. Trimming took off 1 base at V and 8 bases at J, with 22 bases between the two ends. CDR3 nucleotide sequence: TGCGCCAGCAGCTTGACCGGTACGGGGCCTACGGGGTATGAGCAGTTCTTC. It encodes CASSLTGTGPTGYEQFF.

In this sample, this clonotype turned up a few times. The chain employs TRBV20-1 and TRBJ1-5; 7 bases match TRBD1. Germline V gives CDR1 DFQATT, CDR2 SNEGSKA (reference sequence). With V trimmed by 3 bases and J by 5 bases, 10 bases remained unmatched. This CDR3 has 15 amino acids. The CDR3 protein is CSARAGTVADQPQHF. CDR3 nucleotide sequence: TGCAGTGCTAGGGCGGGGACAGTAGCCGATCAGCCCCAGCATTTT.